The next 16 T cell receptor beta chains were all read from a single sample in a study of cytomegalovirus exposure and HLA in healthy donors. Vbeta (60) and Jbeta (13) primers were used in the PCR. Libraries were prepared by immunoSEQ multiplex PCR; TCRdb keeps only in-frame clonotypes and omits some of them. The table includes about 170,000 clones, roughly four fifths detected once. Material for sequencing was PBMCs. The receptors were sampled from a woman in her twenties or thirties in good health and CMV-seropositive.

This clone was counted a single time. V and J are TRBV10-3 and TRBJ1-2; 11 bases are shared with TRBD1. Germline CDR1 reads ENHRY; CDR2 reads SYGVKD. This CDR3 is built from 18 residues. V gave up 3 bases and J gave up 5 bases; unmatched junction bases: 14. CDR3: CAISDWTGGAGSWYGYTF. CDR3 DNA: TGTGCCATCAGTGATTGGACAGGGGGCGCCGGGAGTTGGTATGGCTACACCTTC.

This clone appeared a single time. The chain employs TRBV5-1 and TRBJ1-4; a weak D match, TRBD1 (5 bases). CDR1 SGHRS and CDR2 YFSETQ come from the germline V gene. V was shortened by 6 bases and J by 0 bases, with 9 bases between the two germline ends. This CDR3 has 14 residues. The CDR3, as DNA: TGCGCCAGCACCGGGGGAACAACTAATGAAAAACTGTTTTTT. It is translated as CASTGGTTNEKLFF. The full variable domain, its missing parts supplied by reference TRBV5-1 and TRBJ1-4, is KAGVTQTPRYLIKTRGQQVTLSCSPISGHRSVSWYQQTPGQGLQFLFEYFSETQRNKGNFPGRFSGRQFSNSRSEMNVSTLELGDSALYLCASTGGTTNEKLFFGSGTQLSVL.

This clone was seen only once. V is TRBV27 and J is TRBJ1-1; D unclear. Trimming pared 2 bases from V and 4 bases from J, leaving 11 bases between. The CDR3 contains 14 residues. In germline, CDR1 is MNHEY, CDR2 SMNVEV (reference sequence). The CDR3 region is CASSLTHRGTEAFF. CDR3 bases: TGTGCCAGCAGTTTAACTCACCGAGGCACTGAAGCTTTCTTT.

The chain joins TRBV11-3 to TRBJ2-5; D not resolved. The CDR3 is 13 amino acids. The germline V and J ends were trimmed by 5 bases and 4 bases, with 11 bases remaining between them. From germline, CDR1 is SGHNT and CDR2 YENEEA. The CDR3 region has the DNA TGTGCCAGCAGCCAAGCACAGCTAGAGACCCAGTACTTC. The encoded protein is CASSQAQLETQYF.

The V and J genes are TRBV19 and TRBJ1-1, with TRBD1 matching over 8 bases. The J segment lost 4 bases and the V segment lost 4 bases, leaving 5 bases of the junction unmatched. This CDR3 comprises 14 residues. Germline CDR1 LNHDA, CDR2 SQIVND (reference sequence). This CDR3 is CASSTGTGPTEAFF. The CDR3 DNA reads as TGTGCCAGTAGTACCGGGACAGGCCCCACTGAAGCTTTCTTT.

This clone was recorded a few times. V gene TRBV28 combines with J gene TRBJ1-2; tentative D call: TRBD1 (5 bases). The CDR3 totals 12 residues. Germline values: CDR1 MDHEN, CDR2 SYDVKM. Trimming removed 4 bases at V and 8 bases at J, with 11 bases between. Here the CDR3 DNA reads TGTGCCAGCAGTTGGGGCAATGCAGGCTACACCTTC. Protein product: CASSWGNAGYTF.

The chain links TRBV7-2 to TRBJ1-5; maybe TRBD1 (6 bases). This CDR3 has 15 residues. Germline values: CDR1 SGHTA, CDR2 FQGNSA. Trimming pared 5 bases from V and 9 bases from J, leaving 20 bases between. The CDR3 loop is CASSAGGGQYPPQHF. The CDR3, as DNA: TGTGCCAGCAGCGCGGGGGGGGGACAATACCCGCCCCAGCATTTT.

The chain has TRBV14 and TRBJ1-1; TRBD1 might be the D (5 bases). This CDR3 has 15 residues. Trimming stripped 0 bases from V and 3 bases from J, with 11 bases between. Germline assignment: CDR1 SGHDN and CDR2 FVKESK. In DNA form, the CDR3 reads TGTGCCAGCAGCCAAGATCAGGGTCGGGACACTGAAGCTTTCTTT. Its protein is CASSQDQGRDTEAFF.

This clone was detected only once. V and J are TRBV18 and TRBJ1-2, with 10 bases aligning to TRBD1. After removal of 4 bases from V and 3 bases from J, the junction contained 5 bases not matched to a gene. The germline gives CDR1 KGHSH, CDR2 LQKENI. This CDR3 is 15 amino acids long. CDR3 nucleotides: TGTGCCAGCTCACTCCCGGGACAGGGGTACTATGGCTACACCTTC. It specifies CASSLPGQGYYGYTF.

J is TRBJ2-6 and V is TRBV14; D is ambiguous. V was trimmed by 5 bases and J by 0 bases, leaving 11 bases between them. Germline-derived CDR1 and CDR2 are SGHDN and FVKESK. The CDR3 is 16 amino acids. CDR3 in DNA: TGTGCCAGCAGCAGATTTCAGTCCTCTGGGGCCAACGTCCTGACTTTC. Its translation is CASSRFQSSGANVLTF.

The genes are TRBV7-2 and TRBJ1-2, with D perhaps matching TRBD1 (5 bases). The CDR3 extends over 16 amino acids. Germline-derived CDR1 and CDR2 are SGHTA and FQGNSA. The ends were cut back, 5 bases at V and 5 bases at J, with 21 bases in the middle. The CDR3 region has the DNA TGTGCCAGCAGCCCGAAGACGGGCCCCGGGGGGTATGGCTACACCTTC. As protein: CASSPKTGPGGYGYTF.

The CDR3 here is CASLQGSGNTIYF. CDR3 nucleotide sequence: TGTGCCAGCCTACAGGGCTCTGGAAACACCATATATTTT. The genes are TRBV10-3 and TRBJ1-3, with D possibly TRBD1 on 6 matching bases. The CDR3 contains 13 residues. Trimming shortened V by 10 bases and J by 0 bases, and 10 bases separated the two germline ends. The germline CDR1 and CDR2 sequences are ENHRY and SYGVKD.

The chain has TRBV23-1 and TRBJ1-1, with D possibly TRBD1 on 5 matching bases. TRBV23-1 counts as an open reading frame of uncertain function. The CDR3 contains 14 residues. The V and J ends lost 9 bases and 3 bases respectively, with 17 bases between them. This chain's CDR3 is CAREGVGWDTEAFF. The CDR3, as DNA: TGCGCCAGGGAAGGGGTTGGGTGGGACACTGAAGCTTTCTTT.

The sample holds a few counts of this clone. The chain employs TRBV7-9 and TRBJ1-2; D is undetermined. CDR3 size: 14 residues. V lost 0 bases and J 5 bases, leaving 10 bases between the germline ends. Germline V lookup: CDR1 SEHNR, CDR2 FQNEAQ (reference sequence). The CDR3: CASSLAITVYGYTF. The CDR3 nucleotides are TGTGCCAGCAGCTTAGCGATAACGGTTTATGGCTACACCTTC. Variable domain in full (rest from reference TRBV7-9 and TRBJ1-2): DTGVSQNPRHKITKRGQNVTFRCDPISEHNRLYWYRQTLGQGPEFLTYFQNEAQLEKSRLLSDRFSAERPKGSFSTLEIQRTEQGDSAMYLCASSLAITVYGYTFGSGTRLTVV.

The V gene is TRBV7-8, the J gene TRBJ1-2; 7 bases are shared with TRBD1. V dropped 5 bases and J dropped 1; count of bases not matched to a gene: 10. Germline assignment: CDR1 SGHVS and CDR2 FQNEAQ. The length of the CDR3 is 16 residues. The CDR3 nucleotides are TGTGCCAGCAGCCTCCCGAGGGACAGCCGTAACTATGGCTACACCTTC. This sequence encodes CASSLPRDSRNYGYTF.

Worth noting for this clone: An end of the junction does not agree with germline; a read error may underlie this. The chain carries TRBV7-9 and TRBJ1-1; D call uncertain. Germline V gene lookup returns CDR1 SEHNR and CDR2 FQNEAQ (reference sequence). This CDR3 spans 8 amino acids. CDR3 nucleotides: TGTGCCAGCAGCCCCCATCTATTT. Translated: CASSPHLF.